The 7 T cell receptor beta chains given below trace back to one sample, sequenced in a study of blood T cells in healthy people across ages. A J-beta primer mix and a sample-barcoded 5' primer were used in a second PCR of roughly 7 to 12 cycles. TCRdb fed the 5' RACE reads into MiXCR, producing one record per CDR3 protein. Altogether over 1,300,000 distinct CDR3 sequences are present, roughly 59% being singletons, with the ten largest covering under 8.5%. The sequencing sample was made of blood. These receptor sequences come from a man younger than 35 in good health.

The chain combines TRBV7-8 with TRBJ2-3; D is ambiguous. Germline assignment: CDR1 SGHVS and CDR2 FQNEAQ. With 2 bases removed from V and 2 bases from J, the gap between germline ends came to 11 bases. The CDR3 covers 15 residues. The CDR3 region has the DNA TGTGCCAGCAGCTTACTGGTCGCGGCCACAGATACGCAGTATTTT. Protein sequence: CASSLLVAATDTQYF.

The V and J genes are TRBV5-1 and TRBJ2-6; D gene uncertain. Germline CDR1 is SGHRS and CDR2 is YFSETQ. V lost 2 bases to trimming and J lost 0 bases, with 18 bases between them. CDR3 size: 19 residues. The CDR3 spells CASSFNSVTKSSGANVLTF. CDR3 coding DNA: TGCGCCAGCAGCTTCAACTCAGTGACCAAAAGCTCTGGGGCCAACGTCCTGACTTTC.

This chain joins TRBV30 and TRBJ2-3; D is possibly TRBD1 (6 bases). The germline gives CDR1 GTSNPN, CDR2 SVGIG (reference sequence). The ends were cut back, 4 bases at V and 7 bases at J, with 18 bases in the middle. The CDR3 has 14 amino acids. The CDR3 reads CAWTRRQDSYTQYF. As DNA, the CDR3 is TGTGCCTGGACAAGGCGCCAGGACAGTTATACGCAGTATTTT.

The chain recombines TRBV20-1 with TRBJ2-5, with TRBD2 as a possible D gene (6 bases). The CDR3 covers 14 residues. Germline V gene sequence: CDR1 DFQATT, CDR2 SNEGSKA (reference sequence). V lost 4 bases and J 4 bases, leaving 16 bases between the germline ends. The CDR3 DNA reads TGCAGTGCTAACCCGGGAGAGGGGATAGAGACCCAGTACTTC. This codes for CSANPGEGIETQYF.

The chain is built from TRBV12-3 or TRBV12-4 and TRBJ2-2, with 10 positions matching TRBD2. Trimming cost V 3 bases and J 4 bases; bases outside gene matches: 2. The CDR3 length is 15 residues. The CDR3 protein is CASSLLAGGTGELFF. The CDR3 coding sequence is TGTGCCAGCAGTTTGTTAGCGGGGGGCACCGGGGAGCTGTTTTTT.

The sample holds one count of this clonotype. V usage is TRBV29-1 and J usage is TRBJ1-1; TRBD1 matches 9 bases. This CDR3 is built from 14 residues. The V gene end was trimmed by 4 bases and the J gene end by 0 bases; junction bases not matched to a gene: 3. In germline, CDR1 is SQVTM, CDR2 ANQGSEA. CDR3 nucleotides: TGCAGCGTTGTGGGGACAGGGATGAACACTGAAGCTTTCTTT. It yields the protein CSVVGTGMNTEAFF.

The J gene is TRBJ2-7, the V gene TRBV20-1, with D possibly matching TRBD1 (6 bases). Per germline, CDR1 DFQATT and CDR2 SNEGSKA (reference sequence). The CDR3 has 13 amino acids. V lost 6 bases and J lost 2, with 14 bases in between. The CDR3 reads CSARQDPPYEQYF. CDR3 nucleotide sequence: TGCAGTGCCAGACAGGACCCTCCCTACGAGCAGTACTTC.